This TCR beta chain is from a study of T cells after posttransplantation cyclophosphamide. Repertoires were generated with immunoSEQ multiplex PCR, while TCRdb's copy carries only in-frame clones and drops some. The sample was found to contain about 25,000 clones, and every one recurs. This clone was seen repeatedly, ten times or more. The antigen is not known. Trimming took off 4 bases at V and 5 bases at J, with 17 bases between the two ends. The CDR3 has 14 amino acids. The germline gives CDR1 GTSNPN, CDR2 SVGIG (reference sequence). Study-level findings and limits: Recipient CMV seropositivity and CMV reactivation strongly tracked TRB clonality.

Cyclophosphamide on days +3 and +4 followed busulfan-fludarabine conditioning and a marrow graft. The J gene is TRBJ1-2, the V gene TRBV30; D might be TRBD1 (5 bases). Sequences were derived from PBMCs, sampled after allogeneic stem cell transplant with posttransplant cyclophosphamide. The sequence came from a young adult male patient who received an allogeneic stem cell transplant from a related donor, was CMV-positive, and had no GVHD. A share of the T cells may be of graft donor origin. CDR3 in amino acids: CAWTPSQGIYGYTF. In DNA, the CDR3 is TGTGCCTGGACCCCCTCGCAGGGAATATATGGCTACACCTTC.